A selection of T cell receptor beta chains follows, all from one sample in a study of OX40 agonist ivuxolimab in advanced cancers. Clones were read by immunoSEQ multiplex PCR, and TCRdb kept only the in-frame ones, dropping some. Altogether roughly 66,000 clones are present, roughly 87% being singletons, with the ten largest covering 1.3%. Material: CD4+ or CD8+ T cells sorted from blood, obtained in a trial of the OX40 agonist ivuxolimab. The receptors originated from an adult with an advanced solid tumor such as melanoma, head and neck, liver or kidney cancer. Both conserved end residues are part of each CDR3. A D gene is named only where the DNA matches it firmly. Clone size is shown for a subset of rows, as once, few, many or a class of expanded clone.

d_gene	v_gene	j_gene	abundance	CDR3aa	CDR3nt
.	TRBV2	TRBJ1-6	.	CASMNQVGVSPLHF	TGTGCCAGCATGAATCAGGTGGGGGTTTCACCCCTCCACTTT
TRBD1	TRBV18	TRBJ2-1	.	CASSPPHRGYEQFF	TGTGCCAGCTCACCACCTCACAGGGGCTATGAGCAGTTCTTC
.	TRBV15	TRBJ1-6	.	CATSRGAPSSYNSPLHF	TGTGCCACCAGCAGAGGGGCACCGAGCTCCTATAATTCACCCCTCCACTTT
.	TRBV7-2	TRBJ1-3	.	CASSLGPILTGNTIYF	TGTGCCAGCAGCTTGGGACCGATATTAACTGGAAACACCATATATTTT
.	TRBV4-3	TRBJ1-5	few	CASSPSWQGSQPQHF	TGCGCCAGCAGCCCCTCCTGGCAGGGGTCTCAGCCCCAGCATTTT
TRBD2	TRBV6-1	TRBJ2-1	.	CASSPGTTYNEQFF	TGTGCCAGCAGTCCCGGGACTACCTACAATGAGCAGTTCTTC
.	TRBV7-2	TRBJ2-7	.	CASSLQRFSYEQYF	TGTGCCAGCAGCTTACAGAGATTTTCCTACGAGCAGTACTTC
TRBD1	TRBV7-6	TRBJ2-7	.	CASSLGANRGSNEQYF	TGTGCCAGCAGCTTGGGGGCAAACAGGGGCTCAAACGAGCAGTACTTC
TRBD1	TRBV5-6	TRBJ2-2	.	CASSYRGLSNTGELFF	TGTGCCAGCAGCTACAGGGGGCTATCCAACACCGGGGAGCTGTTTTTT
TRBD1	TRBV7-2	TRBJ1-1	.	CASRGQAAAFF	TGTGCCAGCAGGGGACAGGCAGCTGCTTTCTTT
TRBD2	TRBV5-1	TRBJ2-1	.	CASSLLGLAGRNNEQFF	TGCGCCAGCAGCTTGCTTGGGCTAGCGGGCAGAAACAATGAGCAGTTCTTC
TRBD2	TRBV28	TRBJ2-4	.	CASSLGGDPWGNIQYF	TGTGCCAGCAGTTTGGGAGGGGATCCCTGGGGAAACATTCAGTACTTC
TRBD2	TRBV7-2	TRBJ2-1	.	CASSLGGSGRTYNEQFF	TGTGCCAGCAGCTTAGGGGGTAGCGGGAGGACCTACAATGAGCAGTTCTTC
.	TRBV9	TRBJ1-2	once	CASSVGRPNYGYTF	TGTGCCAGCAGCGTGGGACGCCCTAACTATGGCTACACCTTC
TRBD2	TRBV6-1	TRBJ2-7	few	CASSVGLAEIYEQYF	TGTGCCAGCAGTGTGGGACTAGCGGAGATCTACGAGCAGTACTTC
.	TRBV27	TRBJ1-1	.	CASSLMSWPGADTEAFF	TGTGCCAGCAGTTTAATGAGTTGGCCAGGGGCGGACACTGAAGCTTTCTTT
.	TRBV2	TRBJ1-3	.	CASSDSRHTNTIYF	TGTGCCAGCAGCGATTCTAGACATACAAACACCATATATTTT
.	TRBV18	TRBJ2-6	once	CASSPPSAGGANVLTF	TGTGCCAGCTCACCACCGTCGGCGGGTGGGGCCAACGTCCTGACTTTC
.	TRBV9	TRBJ1-2	.	CASRRLAGEIAAGYTF	TGTGCCAGCAGACGGTTGGCGGGGGAGATCGCCGCCGGCTACACCTTC
.	TRBV18	TRBJ1-1	.	CASSPRNQANTEAFF	TGTGCCAGCTCACCAAGAAACCAGGCGAACACTGAAGCTTTCTTT
.	TRBV5-1	TRBJ1-1	.	CASSATGNTEAFF	TGCGCCAGCAGCGCGACAGGGAACACTGAAGCTTTCTTT
.	TRBV2	TRBJ1-1	once	CASKGGRTGVNTEAFF	TGTGCCAGCAAGGGAGGTCGGACTGGCGTGAACACTGAAGCTTTCTTT
.	TRBV29-1	TRBJ1-2	.	CSVEGLSPINYGYTF	TGCAGCGTTGAAGGTCTTAGTCCAATCAACTATGGCTACACCTTC
.	TRBV19	TRBJ2-5	few	CASSMRETQYF	TGTGCCAGTAGTATGAGGGAGACCCAGTACTTC
TRBD1	TRBV28	TRBJ2-7	.	CASRQRGGGYEQYF	TGTGCCAGCAGGCAACGAGGGGGCGGCTACGAGCAGTACTTC
.	TRBV7-6	TRBJ2-1	.	CASSRRGRREREQFF	TGTGCCAGCAGCCGCCGGGGCAGGCGCGAGCGTGAGCAGTTCTTC
.	TRBV28	TRBJ1-5	.	CASSSTPAGGGQPQHF	TGTGCCAGCAGTTCCACTCCCGCGGGGGGAGGTCAGCCCCAGCATTTT
TRBD2	TRBV10-3	TRBJ2-5	.	CAISDPVVLAEETQYF	TGTGCCATCAGTGACCCAGTTGTACTAGCGGAAGAGACCCAGTACTTC
TRBD1	TRBV7-2	TRBJ2-7	.	CASSDRGQGEQYF	TGTGCCAGCAGCGACAGGGGGCAGGGCGAGCAGTACTTC
TRBD2	TRBV4-3	TRBJ2-5	once	CASSQDGTGGQETQYF	TGCGCCAGCAGCCAAGATGGGACGGGGGGACAAGAGACCCAGTACTTC
.	TRBV11-1	TRBJ2-3	.	CASSSKNRAGTDTQYF	TGTGCCAGCAGTTCAAAAAATAGGGCCGGCACAGATACGCAGTATTTT
TRBD2	TRBV7-2	TRBJ2-3	.	CASSPSGGDTQYF	TGTGCCAGCAGCCCCAGCGGGGGGGATACGCAGTATTTT